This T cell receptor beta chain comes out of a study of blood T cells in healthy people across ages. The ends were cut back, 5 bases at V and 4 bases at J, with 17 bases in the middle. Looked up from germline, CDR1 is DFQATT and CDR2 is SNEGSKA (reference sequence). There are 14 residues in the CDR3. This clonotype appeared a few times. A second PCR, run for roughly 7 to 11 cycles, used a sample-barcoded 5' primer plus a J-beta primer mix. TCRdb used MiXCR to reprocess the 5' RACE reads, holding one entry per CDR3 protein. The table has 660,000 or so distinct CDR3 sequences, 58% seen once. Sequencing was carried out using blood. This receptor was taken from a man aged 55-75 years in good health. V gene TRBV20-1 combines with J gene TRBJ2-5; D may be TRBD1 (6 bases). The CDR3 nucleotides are TGCAGTGCTCCCATCCCAACAGGGCCAGAGACCCAGTACTTC. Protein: CSAPIPTGPETQYF.